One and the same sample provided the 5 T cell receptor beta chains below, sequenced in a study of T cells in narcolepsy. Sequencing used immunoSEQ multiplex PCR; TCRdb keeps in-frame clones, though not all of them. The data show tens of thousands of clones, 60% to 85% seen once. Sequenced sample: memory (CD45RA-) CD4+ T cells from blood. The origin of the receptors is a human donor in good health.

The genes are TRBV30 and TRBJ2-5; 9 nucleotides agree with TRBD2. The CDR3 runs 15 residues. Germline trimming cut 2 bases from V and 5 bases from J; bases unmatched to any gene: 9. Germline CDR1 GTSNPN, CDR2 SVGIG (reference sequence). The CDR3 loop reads CAWSFEGAGGETQYF. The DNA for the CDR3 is TGTGCCTGGAGTTTCGAAGGAGCGGGAGGTGAGACCCAGTACTTC.

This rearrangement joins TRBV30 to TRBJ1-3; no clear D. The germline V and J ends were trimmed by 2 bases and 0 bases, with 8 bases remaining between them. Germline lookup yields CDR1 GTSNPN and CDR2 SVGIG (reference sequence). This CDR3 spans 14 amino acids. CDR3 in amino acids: CAWSTANSGNTIYF. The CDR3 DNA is TGTGCCTGGAGTACGGCAAACTCTGGAAACACCATATATTTT.

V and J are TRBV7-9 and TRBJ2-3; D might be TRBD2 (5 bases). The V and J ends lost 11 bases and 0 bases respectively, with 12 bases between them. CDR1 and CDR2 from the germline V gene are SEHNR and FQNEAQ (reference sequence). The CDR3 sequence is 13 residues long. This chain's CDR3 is CAGRRTSTDTQYF. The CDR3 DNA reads TGTGCCGGGCGGCGGACTAGCACAGATACGCAGTATTTT.

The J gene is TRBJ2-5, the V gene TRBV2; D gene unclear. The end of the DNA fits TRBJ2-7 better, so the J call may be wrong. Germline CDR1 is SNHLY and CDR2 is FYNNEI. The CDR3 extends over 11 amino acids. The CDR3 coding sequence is TGTGCCAGCAGTGTCAGGTACGAGCAGTACTTC. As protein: CASSVRYEQYF.

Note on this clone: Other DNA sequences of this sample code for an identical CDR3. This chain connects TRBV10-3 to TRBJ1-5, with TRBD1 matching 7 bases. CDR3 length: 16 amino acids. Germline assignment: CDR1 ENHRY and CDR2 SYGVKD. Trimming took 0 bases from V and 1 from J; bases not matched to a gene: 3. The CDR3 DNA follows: TGTGCCATCAGTGAGTCGGGCAGGGGGAGCAATCAGCCCCAGCATTTT. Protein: CAISESGRGSNQPQHF.